The T cell receptor (beta chain) under discussion was sequenced for a study of T cell responses to AZD1222 COVID-19 vaccine. This clone was found once. The CDR3 covers 14 residues. V was clipped by 5 bases and J by 9 bases; unmatched bases: 11. The germline V gene encodes CDR1 SGHAT and CDR2 FQNNGV. Assay: immunoSEQ multiplex PCR; the TCRdb copy retains only in-frame clones and omits some. This table holds 75,000 to 90,000 clones, around 80% found once. The clonotype originates from an adult in good health. This sequence joins TRBV11-2 and TRBJ2-5; 8 nucleotides line up with TRBD2. Sample: peripheral blood, taken on day 0 of AZD1222 vaccination. CDR3 in amino acids: CASSDPGRAWAQYF. CDR3 nucleotides: TGTGCCAGCAGCGACCCCGGGAGGGCCTGGGCCCAGTACTTC.